The clone carrying this T cell receptor (beta chain) was counted a few times. The antigen is not known. V was clipped by 2 bases and J by 1 base, with 6 bases between them. CDR1 is SGHVS, CDR2 FQNEAQ, per germline. The CDR3 extends over 13 amino acids. This entry belongs to a study of cytomegalovirus exposure and HLA in healthy donors. At the level of the study: One earlier analysis, a look at around 170 million T cells, found about 100 million unique TCR beta sequences. Drawn from HLA-typed donors, approximately 86 million unique TCRs were held in an early data release. Among 398 genotyped donors, 65% to 90% fell in the Caucasian-associated ancestry cluster.

Study-level points and caveats: A later analysis associated 15,000 or so TCR beta sequences with HLA alleles at a 0.05 false discovery rate.

PCR primers comprised 60 Vbeta and 13 Jbeta primers. Sequenced by immunoSEQ multiplex PCR; TCRdb stores in-frame clones only, minus some. The sample consists of around 180,000 clones, about four fifths of them appearing once. Sequencing was performed on PBMCs. This clonotype was sampled from a man between 25 and 39 years old in good health and CMV-seropositive. The genes are TRBV7-8 and TRBJ2-7, with TRBD2 as a possible D gene (6 bases). CDR3 residues: CASSLRESYEQYF. The CDR3 DNA reads as TGTGCCAGCAGCTTACGGGAGTCCTACGAGCAGTACTTC.